These T cell receptor beta chains were read from a single sample in a study of cytomegalovirus exposure and HLA in healthy donors. Method: immunoSEQ multiplex PCR; TCRdb's copy keeps in-frame clones and lacks some. The sample contains approximately 93,000 clones, approximately 80% of which appear only once. Input material: PBMCs. Receptor source: a man over 45 in good health and CMV-seronegative. CDR3s include the opening cysteine and the closing phenylalanine or tryptophan. D genes are given only for firm matches. The size entry is marked missing in some rows and otherwise reads once, few, many or a size class.

D | J | size | V | DNA | CDR3
TRBD2 | TRBJ2-5 | - | TRBV14 | TGTGCCAGCAGCCAGCAAGCGGGGAGGCAAGAGACCCAGTACTTC | CASSQQAGRQETQYF
- | TRBJ2-1 | medium-sized | TRBV4-1 | TGCGCCAGCAGCCAAGAAAGGGGGGAGCAGTTCTTC | CASSQERGEQFF
TRBD1 | TRBJ2-7 | - | TRBV6-5 | TGTGCCAGCAGTTACGGGGACAGGTCCTACGAGCAGTACTTC | CASSYGDRSYEQYF
TRBD1 | TRBJ1-4 | - | TRBV15 | TGTGCCACCAGCAGACGAACAGGGGGGCCTGAAAAACTGTTTTTT | CATSRRTGGPEKLFF
- | TRBJ2-7 | few | TRBV6-5 | TGTGCCAGCAGTTGGGGACAAGGGGCCTACGAGCAGTACTTC | CASSWGQGAYEQYF
TRBD2 | TRBJ2-7 | - | TRBV7-9 | TGTGCCAGCAGCCCACGGACTAGCGGGAGGTTGGGCGAGCAGTACTTC | CASSPRTSGRLGEQYF
TRBD2 | TRBJ2-3 | - | TRBV5-6 | TGTGCCAGCAGCTCCACTAGCGGGAGATCAGATACGCAGTATTTT | CASSSTSGRSDTQYF
TRBD2 | TRBJ2-3 | - | TRBV7-9 | TGTGCCAGCTCGGGGGCTAGCGGGAGAACAGATACGCAGTATTTT | CASSGASGRTDTQYF
TRBD1 | TRBJ2-7 | - | TRBV7-6 | TGTGCCAGCAGCTTAATGGGGACAGGTACCTACGAGCAGTACTTC | CASSLMGTGTYEQYF
TRBD2 | TRBJ2-1 | - | TRBV4-2 | TGTGCCAGCAGCCAAGGGCTAGCGGGAGCGTTGGCGAATGAGCAGTTCTTC | CASSQGLAGALANEQFF
TRBD1 | TRBJ1-2 | - | TRBV27 | TGTGCCAGCAGCCTCGGACAGGGGGACTACACCTTC | CASSLGQGDYTF
- | TRBJ1-2 | once | TRBV28 | TGTGCCAGCAGTTTAGGGAGCTATGGCTACACCTTC | CASSLGSYGYTF
- | TRBJ1-1 | - | TRBV6-5 | TGTGCCAGCAGTTCCTCACAGGGAGAAGCTTTCTTT | CASSSSQGEAFF
- | TRBJ2-7 | - | TRBV10-3 | TGTGCCATCAGTGAGTCTGCTAGCAGAAGCTCCTACGAGCAGTACTTC | CAISESASRSSYEQYF
TRBD2 | TRBJ2-3 | - | TRBV4-3 | TGCGCCAGCAGCCAACTAGCGGGAAGGGGAGATACGCAGTATTTT | CASSQLAGRGDTQYF
TRBD2 | TRBJ2-3 | - | TRBV28 | TGTGCCAGCACCACGAGAGTTTTAGGACTAGGCACAGATACGCAGTATTTT | CASTTRVLGLGTDTQYF
TRBD2 | TRBJ2-1 | - | TRBV7-2 | TGTGCCAGCCGGACTAGCGGGAGGAAGGGCTCCTACAATGAGCAGTTCTTC | CASRTSGRKGSYNEQFF
- | TRBJ1-4 | many | TRBV5-5 | TGTGCCAGCAGCTTCTCCGGACAAACTAATGAAAAACTGTTTTTT | CASSFSGQTNEKLFF
TRBD2 | TRBJ2-7 | - | TRBV19 | TGTGCCAGTCGACCTAGCGGGACGTTCTACGAGCAGTACTTC | CASRPSGTFYEQYF
- | TRBJ2-3 | few | TRBV9 | TGTGCCAGCAGCGTAGGAGCCTTAATTAACACAGATACGCAGTATTTT | CASSVGALINTDTQYF
- | TRBJ1-3 | - | TRBV6-5 | TGTGCCAGCAGTGTGGGAACAGGGAGAGGAAACACCATATATTTT | CASSVGTGRGNTIYF
- | TRBJ1-2 | - | TRBV20-1 | TGCGGTCAACTCTCTAGCTATGGCTACACCTTC | CGQLSSYGYTF
TRBD2 | TRBJ2-7 | - | TRBV7-9 | TGTGCCAGCAGCATCCCGGGGGGCTACGAGCAGTACTTC | CASSIPGGYEQYF
- | TRBJ1-3 | - | TRBV9 | TGTGCCAGCAGCCCAGCGGGAGGGGGCACCATATATTTT | CASSPAGGGTIYF
- | TRBJ1-3 | few | TRBV6-1 | TGTGCCAGCTTTAGAAACACCATATATTTT | CASFRNTIYF
TRBD1 | TRBJ2-5 | few | TRBV29-1 | TGCAGCGTTGGCGGACAGGTCCGGAGGGAGACCCAGTACTTC | CSVGGQVRRETQYF
- | TRBJ2-2 | - | TRBV6-5 | TGTGCCAGCAGTTACCTGGAGAACGCCGGGGAGCTGTTTTTT | CASSYLENAGELFF
- | TRBJ1-1 | - | TRBV20-1 | TGCAGTGCTCTCGACACTGAAGCTTTCTTT | CSALDTEAFF
TRBD2 | TRBJ2-7 | - | TRBV10-3 | TGTGCCATCAGGGGGACTAGCGGGAGAAGCTACGAGCAGTACTTC | CAIRGTSGRSYEQYF
- | TRBJ2-1 | - | TRBV18 | TGTGCCAGCTCACCTTTAGAGGGAGTTTGGAATGAGCAGTTCTTC | CASSPLEGVWNEQFF
- | TRBJ1-1 | once | TRBV28 | TGTGCCAGCATCCCCAGTTGGGGGGGGATGAACACTGAAGCTTTCTTT | CASIPSWGGMNTEAFF
TRBD1 | TRBJ2-3 | - | TRBV28 | TGTGCCAGCAGTGAAATCCCACAGGGGACCCCCACAGATACGCAGTATTTT | CASSEIPQGTPTDTQYF
- | TRBJ1-2 | once | TRBV19 | TGTGCCAGTAGTAGGAGGGACGGATTAGCTTTTCGGAATGGCTACACCTTC | CASSRRDGLAFRNGYTF
- | TRBJ2-3 | - | TRBV6-6 | TGTGCCTCCGCTCGCCCGGGGTCGGGATGGGAAGATACGCAGTATTTT | CASARPGSGWEDTQYF
- | TRBJ2-7 | - | TRBV18 | TGTGCCAGCTCACCAAACAGTTACGAGCAGTACTTC | CASSPNSYEQYF
- | TRBJ2-1 | few | TRBV19 | TGTGCCAGTAGTGAGTCCTACAATGAGCAGTTCTTC | CASSESYNEQFF
TRBD1 | TRBJ2-5 | - | TRBV5-4 | TGTGCCAGCAGCCGATCCTCGGGACAGGGGCAAGAGACCCAGTACTTC | CASSRSSGQGQETQYF
- | TRBJ2-2 | - | TRBV9 | TGTGCCAGCAGCGTGACAGGCTATACCGGGGAGCTGTTTTTT | CASSVTGYTGELFF
- | TRBJ1-5 | - | TRBV19 | TGTGCCAGTAGTATGAGTTACAATCAGCCCCAGCATTTT | CASSMSYNQPQHF
TRBD1 | TRBJ2-7 | once | TRBV28 | TGTGCCAGCAGTTTATCTAGCACAGGGGGCTGGGAGCAGTACTTC | CASSLSSTGGWEQYF
TRBD1 | TRBJ2-7 | - | TRBV11-2 | TGTGCCAGCAGCCCGACAGGGGGGCTCGGTGACGAGCAGTACTTC | CASSPTGGLGDEQYF
- | TRBJ1-2 | - | TRBV6-1 | TGTGCCTCCACTCGGGATAACTATGGCTACACCTTC | CASTRDNYGYTF
TRBD2 | TRBJ2-1 | - | TRBV7-9 | TGTGCCAGCAGCGCCTTAGCGGGAGGCCACAATGAGCAGTTCTTC | CASSALAGGHNEQFF
TRBD2 | TRBJ2-1 | - | TRBV5-1 | TGCGCCAGCAGCGCCTTAGCGGGGACCTACAATGAGCAGTTCTTC | CASSALAGTYNEQFF
TRBD1 | TRBJ1-5 | - | TRBV5-1 | TGCGCCAGCAGCATAGGACAGGGGCCGCCGGAGGCCCAGCATTTT | CASSIGQGPPEAQHF
TRBD2 | TRBJ2-1 | once | TRBV19 | TGTGCCAGTAGTTCCTGGGGCGGGAGAGGAAATGAGCAGTTCTTC | CASSSWGGRGNEQFF
- | TRBJ1-2 | - | TRBV5-1 | TGCGCCAGCAGCTTAAGCGGCCGGGGCTATGGCTACACCTTC | CASSLSGRGYGYTF
- | TRBJ2-7 | - | TRBV6-1 | TGTGCCAGCAGTGTAACACGGTCGGAGCGGTACTTC | CASSVTRSERYF